The source of this T cell receptor delta chain is a study of γδ T cells in repeated Plasmodium falciparum infection. Study background: Malaria-naive adults were infected with P. falciparum NF54 four times over around 600 days. Each infection was followed by sampling at 21 days, plus baseline and some pre-infection draws.

Germline V gene lookup returns CDR1 TSWWSYY and CDR2 QGS. The CDR3 loop spans 17 amino acids. Bulk repertoires came from Vgamma9/Vdelta2+ or Vdelta2-negative gammadelta T cells flow-sorted from PBMC. Overall study findings and caveats: Compared with Australian children, Malian Vdelta2-negative repertoires seemed more clonal, less diverse, less shared.

In the case of this clone: Its target is unknown. TCRdb has a much larger clone's protein, which differs at residue 16 from the translation of this DNA, likely because of a read error; what is shown is the protein translated from the DNA.

TCRdb redid the clone calls on the multiplex PCR reads with CATT. Seen here are about 57,000 delta-chain clones, around 1.7% observed once, and the top ten hold around 16%. This receptor was obtained from a pool of human donors (malaria-infected and uninfected, not separated). The J gene went uncalled, whereas the V gene is TRDV1; the DNA was not compared with TRDD3, the D call given in the table. The sequenced material came from gamma-delta T cells from blood. This chain's CDR3 is CALGSASFWGRHDKLTF. The CDR3 DNA reads TGTGCTCTTGGGAGCGCTTCCTTCTGGGGGAGACACGATAAACTCACCTTT.